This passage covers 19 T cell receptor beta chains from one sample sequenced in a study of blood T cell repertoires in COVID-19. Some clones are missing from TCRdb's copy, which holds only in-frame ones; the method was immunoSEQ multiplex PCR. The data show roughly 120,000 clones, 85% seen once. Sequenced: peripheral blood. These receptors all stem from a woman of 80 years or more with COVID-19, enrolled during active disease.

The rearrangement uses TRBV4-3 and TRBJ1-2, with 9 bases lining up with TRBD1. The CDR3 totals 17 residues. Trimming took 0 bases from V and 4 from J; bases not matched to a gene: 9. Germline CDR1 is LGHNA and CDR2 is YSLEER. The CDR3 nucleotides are TGCGCCAGCAGCCAAGACCCCGTACAGGGGGCCCGCTATGGCTACACCTTC. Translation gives CASSQDPVQGARYGYTF.

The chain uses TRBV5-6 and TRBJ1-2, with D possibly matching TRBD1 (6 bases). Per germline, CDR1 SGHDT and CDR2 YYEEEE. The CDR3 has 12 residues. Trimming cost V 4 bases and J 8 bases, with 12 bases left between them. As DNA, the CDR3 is TGTGCCAGCAGCCTACAGGGAGACGGCTACACCTTC. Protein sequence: CASSLQGDGYTF.

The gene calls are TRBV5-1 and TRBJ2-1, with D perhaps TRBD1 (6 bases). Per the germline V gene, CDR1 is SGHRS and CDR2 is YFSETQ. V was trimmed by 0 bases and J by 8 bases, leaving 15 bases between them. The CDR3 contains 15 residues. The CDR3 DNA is TGCGCCAGCAGCTTGGTCAGGGGTGATGTGGATGAGCAGTTCTTC. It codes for CASSLVRGDVDEQFF. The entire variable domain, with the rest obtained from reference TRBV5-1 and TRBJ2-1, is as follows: KAGVTQTPRYLIKTRGQQVTLSCSPISGHRSVSWYQQTPGQGLQFLFEYFSETQRNKGNFPGRFSGRQFSNSRSEMNVSTLELGDSALYLCASSLVRGDVDEQFFGPGTRLTVL.

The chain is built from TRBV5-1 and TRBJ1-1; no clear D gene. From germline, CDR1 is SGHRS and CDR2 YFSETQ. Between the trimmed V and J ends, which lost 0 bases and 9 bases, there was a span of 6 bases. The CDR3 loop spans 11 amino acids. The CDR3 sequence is CASSLGDKAFF. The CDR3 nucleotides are TGCGCCAGCAGCTTGGGTGACAAAGCTTTCTTT.

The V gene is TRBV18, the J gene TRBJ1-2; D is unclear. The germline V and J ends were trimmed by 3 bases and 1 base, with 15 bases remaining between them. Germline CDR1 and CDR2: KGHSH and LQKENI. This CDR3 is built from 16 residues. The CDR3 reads CASSPPRRPNNYGYTF. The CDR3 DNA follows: TGTGCCAGCTCACCCCCCCGGCGGCCGAATAACTATGGCTACACCTTC.

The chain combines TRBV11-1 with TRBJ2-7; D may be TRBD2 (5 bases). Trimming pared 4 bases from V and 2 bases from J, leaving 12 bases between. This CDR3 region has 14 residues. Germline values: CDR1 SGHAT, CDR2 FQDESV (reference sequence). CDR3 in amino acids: CASSSSLLAYEQYF. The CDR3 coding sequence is TGTGCCAGCAGCTCTAGCCTCTTGGCCTACGAGCAGTACTTC.

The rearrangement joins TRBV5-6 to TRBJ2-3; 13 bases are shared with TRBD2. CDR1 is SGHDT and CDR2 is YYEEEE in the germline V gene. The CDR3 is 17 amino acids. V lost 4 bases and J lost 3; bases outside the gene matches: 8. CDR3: CASSPTILAGGTDTQYF. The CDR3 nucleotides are TGTGCCAGCAGCCCTACCATACTAGCGGGAGGGACAGATACGCAGTATTTT.

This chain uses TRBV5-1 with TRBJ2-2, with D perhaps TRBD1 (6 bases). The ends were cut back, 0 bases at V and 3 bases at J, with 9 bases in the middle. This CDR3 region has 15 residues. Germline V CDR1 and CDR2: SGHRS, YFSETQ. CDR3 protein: CASSLEGVYTGELFF. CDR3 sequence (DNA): TGCGCCAGCAGCTTGGAGGGGGTGTACACCGGGGAGCTGTTTTTT.

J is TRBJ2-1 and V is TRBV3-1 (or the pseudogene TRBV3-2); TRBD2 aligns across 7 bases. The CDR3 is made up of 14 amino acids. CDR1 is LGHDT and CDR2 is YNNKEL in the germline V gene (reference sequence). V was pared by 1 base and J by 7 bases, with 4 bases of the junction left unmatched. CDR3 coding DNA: TGTGCCAGCAGCCAAGCGGATAGCGGGAATGAGCAGTTCTTC. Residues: CASSQADSGNEQFF.

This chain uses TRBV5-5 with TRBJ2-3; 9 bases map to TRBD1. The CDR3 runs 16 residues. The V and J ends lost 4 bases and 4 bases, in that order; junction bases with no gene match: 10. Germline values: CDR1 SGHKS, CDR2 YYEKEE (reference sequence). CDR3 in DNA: TGTGCCAGCAGCCTCCGACAGGGGGGTGTCGCAGATACGCAGTATTTT. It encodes CASSLRQGGVADTQYF.

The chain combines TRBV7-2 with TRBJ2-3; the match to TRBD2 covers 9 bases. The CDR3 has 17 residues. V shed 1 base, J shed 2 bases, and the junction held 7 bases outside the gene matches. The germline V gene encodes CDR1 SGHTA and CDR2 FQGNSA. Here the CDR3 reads CASSLGTSGFNTDTQYF. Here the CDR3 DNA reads TGTGCCAGCAGCTTAGGAACTAGCGGGTTCAACACAGATACGCAGTATTTT.

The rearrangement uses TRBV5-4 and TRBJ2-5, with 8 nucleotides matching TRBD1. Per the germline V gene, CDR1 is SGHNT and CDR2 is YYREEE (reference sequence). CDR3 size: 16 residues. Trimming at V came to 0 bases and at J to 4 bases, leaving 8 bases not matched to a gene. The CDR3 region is CASSLGRGLTGETQYF. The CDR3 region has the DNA TGTGCCAGCAGCTTGGGCAGGGGGCTAACGGGAGAGACCCAGTACTTC.

The chain's CDR3 is CSAKPAGYNEQFF. The CDR3 DNA sequence: TGCAGCGCAAAACCCGCGGGGTACAATGAGCAGTTCTTC. The chain combines TRBV29-1 with TRBJ2-1, with D possibly matching TRBD2 (6 bases). This CDR3 contains 13 residues. Germline CDR1 reads SQVTM; CDR2 reads ANQGSEA. V gave up 7 bases and J gave up 4 bases, with 14 bases separating them.

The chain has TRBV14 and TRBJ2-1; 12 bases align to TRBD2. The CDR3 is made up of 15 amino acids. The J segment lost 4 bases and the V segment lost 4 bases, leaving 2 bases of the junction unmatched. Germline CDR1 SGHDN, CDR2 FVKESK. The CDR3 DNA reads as TGTGCCAGCAGCCCGACTAGCGGGAGATACAATGAGCAGTTCTTC. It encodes CASSPTSGRYNEQFF. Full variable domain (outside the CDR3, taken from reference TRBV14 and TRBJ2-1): EAGVTQFPSHSVIEKGQTVTLRCDPISGHDNLYWYRRVMGKEIKFLLHFVKESKQDESGMPNNRFLAERTGGTYSTLKVQPAELEDSGVYFCASSPTSGRYNEQFFGPGTRLTVL.

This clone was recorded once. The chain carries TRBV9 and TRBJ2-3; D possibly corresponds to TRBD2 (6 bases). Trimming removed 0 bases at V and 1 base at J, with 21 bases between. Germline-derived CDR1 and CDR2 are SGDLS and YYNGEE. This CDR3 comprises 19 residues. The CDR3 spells CASSVGGGSLSGRTDTQYF. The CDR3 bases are TGTGCCAGCAGCGTAGGGGGAGGCTCCTTATCGGGACGCACAGATACGCAGTATTTT.

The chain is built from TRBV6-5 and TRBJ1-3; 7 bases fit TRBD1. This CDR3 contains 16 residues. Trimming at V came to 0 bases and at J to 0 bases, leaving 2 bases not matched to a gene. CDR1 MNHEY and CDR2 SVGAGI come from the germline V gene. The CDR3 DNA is TGTGCCAGCAGTTACTCGTGGACAGGCTCTGGAAACACCATATATTTT. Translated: CASSYSWTGSGNTIYF.

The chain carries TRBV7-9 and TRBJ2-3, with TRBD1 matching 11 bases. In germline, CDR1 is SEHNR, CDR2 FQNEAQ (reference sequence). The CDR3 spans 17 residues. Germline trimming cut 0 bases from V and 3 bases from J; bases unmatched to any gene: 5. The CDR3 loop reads CASSLAGTGGITDTQYF. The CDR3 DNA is TGTGCCAGCAGCTTAGCGGGGACAGGGGGAATAACAGATACGCAGTATTTT.

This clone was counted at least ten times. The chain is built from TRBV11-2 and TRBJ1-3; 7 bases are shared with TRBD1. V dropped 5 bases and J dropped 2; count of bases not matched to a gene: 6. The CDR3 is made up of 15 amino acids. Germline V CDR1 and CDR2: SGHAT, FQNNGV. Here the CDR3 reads CASSHYRGTGNTIYF. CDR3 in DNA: TGTGCCAGCAGCCATTACAGGGGAACTGGAAACACCATATATTTT.

DNA of the CDR3: TGTGCCAGCAGCCAAGAGAGTAGCAATCAGCCCCAGCATTTT. Translation: CASSQESSNQPQHF. This rearrangement joins TRBV4-2 to TRBJ1-5, with no clear D. The CDR3 loop spans 14 amino acids. The germline gives CDR1 LGHNA, CDR2 YNFKEQ. The V and J ends lost 0 bases and 0 bases respectively, with 3 bases between them.